This T cell receptor (beta chain) is drawn from a study of T cells in narcolepsy. Looking at the study overall: Donors had narcolepsy type 1 or type 2, or were healthy controls.

Measured with immunoSEQ multiplex PCR; TCRdb has only the in-frame clones, and not every one. The sample lists roughly 24,000 clones; approximately 80% were seen once. V gave up 1 base and J gave up 4 bases, with 8 bases separating them. Germline V gives CDR1 SEHNR, CDR2 FQNEAQ (reference sequence). This CDR3 comprises 14 residues. A remark on this clone: Its antigen is undetermined.

Study-wide results and caveats: Reportedly, autoreactive clonotypes were serially detected in patients' blood but not controls'. Autoreactive HCRT-specific and TRIB2-specific clonotypes were marked in same-patient CSF-versus-blood CD4+ comparisons. Autoreactive clone sequences were missing from some blood memory CD4+ repertoires.

The receptor comes from a human donor in good health. The chain uses TRBV7-9 and TRBJ2-1, with TRBD2 as a possible D gene (6 bases). The sample comprised memory (CD45RA-) CD4+ T cells from blood. In nucleotides, the CDR3 is TGTGCCAGCAGCTTAGGGCGGGATTACAATGAGCAGTTCTTC. Protein product: CASSLGRDYNEQFF.